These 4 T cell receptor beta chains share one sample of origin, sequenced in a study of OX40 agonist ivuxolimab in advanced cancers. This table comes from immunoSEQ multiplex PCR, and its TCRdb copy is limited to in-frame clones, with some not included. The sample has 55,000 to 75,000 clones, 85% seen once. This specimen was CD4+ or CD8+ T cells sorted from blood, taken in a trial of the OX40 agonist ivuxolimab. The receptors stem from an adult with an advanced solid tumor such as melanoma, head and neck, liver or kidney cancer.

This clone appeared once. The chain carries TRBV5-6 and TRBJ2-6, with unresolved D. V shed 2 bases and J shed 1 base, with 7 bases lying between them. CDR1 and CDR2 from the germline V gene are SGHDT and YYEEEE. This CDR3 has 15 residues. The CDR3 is CASSFRQSGANVLTF. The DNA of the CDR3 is TGTGCCAGCAGCTTTAGGCAGTCTGGGGCCAACGTCCTGACTTTC.

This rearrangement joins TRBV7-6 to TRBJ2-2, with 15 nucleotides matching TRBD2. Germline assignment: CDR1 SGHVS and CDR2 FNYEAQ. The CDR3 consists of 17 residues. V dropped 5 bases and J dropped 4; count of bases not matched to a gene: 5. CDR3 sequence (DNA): TGTGCCAGCAGCCTGGGGACTAGCGGGAGGACCACCGGGGAGCTGTTTTTT. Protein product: CASSLGTSGRTTGELFF.

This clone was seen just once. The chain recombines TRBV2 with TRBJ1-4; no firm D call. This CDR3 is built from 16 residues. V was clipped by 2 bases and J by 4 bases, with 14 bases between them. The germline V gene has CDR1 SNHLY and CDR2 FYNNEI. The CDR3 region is CASSENWGGNNEKLFF. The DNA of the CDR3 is TGTGCCAGCAGTGAAAATTGGGGAGGGAATAATGAAAAACTGTTTTTT.

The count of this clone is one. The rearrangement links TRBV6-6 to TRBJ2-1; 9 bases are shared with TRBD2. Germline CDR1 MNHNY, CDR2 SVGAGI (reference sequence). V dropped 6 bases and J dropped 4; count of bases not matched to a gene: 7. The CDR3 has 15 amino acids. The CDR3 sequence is CASSNGRGGYNEQFF. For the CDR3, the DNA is TGTGCCAGCAGCAATGGGCGGGGGGGGTACAATGAGCAGTTCTTC.